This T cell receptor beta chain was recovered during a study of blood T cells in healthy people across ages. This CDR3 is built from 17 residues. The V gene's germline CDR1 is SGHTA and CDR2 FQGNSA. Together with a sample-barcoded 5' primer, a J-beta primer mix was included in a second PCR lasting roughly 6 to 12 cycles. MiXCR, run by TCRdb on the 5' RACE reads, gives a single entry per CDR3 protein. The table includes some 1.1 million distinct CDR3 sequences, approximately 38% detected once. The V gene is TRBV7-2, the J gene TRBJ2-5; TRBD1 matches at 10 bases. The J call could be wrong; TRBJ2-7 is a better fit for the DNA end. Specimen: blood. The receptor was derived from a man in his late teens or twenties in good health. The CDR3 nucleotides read TGTGCCAGCAGCTTAGCGATATCGACAGGGGGCTTTAACGAGCAGTACTTC. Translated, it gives CASSLAISTGGFNEQYF.